This T cell receptor (beta chain) was captured by sequencing in a study of cytomegalovirus exposure and HLA in healthy donors. The PCR made use of 60 Vbeta and 13 Jbeta primers. TCRdb keeps only in-frame clones here, not all; method: immunoSEQ multiplex PCR. The repertoire includes approximately 130,000 clones, roughly 79% of them detected once, and 1.3% to 1.5% sits in the top ten. In its sample, this clone was seen once. The V gene end was trimmed by 6 bases and the J gene end by 6 bases; junction bases not matched to a gene: 9. This CDR3 has 15 amino acids. Germline CDR1 MNHNS, CDR2 SASEGT. The J gene is TRBJ2-2, the V gene TRBV6-1, with 8 bases identical to TRBD1. The receptor was isolated from a woman aged 40 to 50 in good health and CMV-seronegative. Input material: PBMCs. The CDR3 spells CASRGQGIDSGELFF. In DNA form, the CDR3 reads TGTGCCAGCAGAGGACAGGGCATAGACTCCGGGGAGCTGTTTTTT.